The rows below give T cell receptor beta chains drawn from one sample of a study of cytomegalovirus exposure and HLA in healthy donors. TCRdb's copy holds only in-frame clones and misses some; the assay was immunoSEQ multiplex PCR. The data show some 69,000 clones, with roughly 80% seen just once and 2.9% held by the top ten. Sequenced sample: PBMCs. The receptors here all came from a woman in her thirties in good health and CMV-seronegative. The CDR3 runs from the conserved cysteine through the conserved F or W. The order of the fields is J gene, clone size, D gene, CDR3 length, V gene, CDR3 DNA, CDR3 protein. D genes are given only for firm matches. The listing skips clone size in some rows; elsewhere it reads once, few, many or a size class.

TRBJ1-2 NA TRBD1 13 TRBV6-5 TGTGCCAGCAGCTCGGGACAGTTTTATGGCTACACCTTC CASSSGQFYGYTF
TRBJ2-7 NA NA 12 TRBV6-1 TGTGCCAGCAGCACGGTTGTTTACGAGCAGTACTTC CASSTVVYEQYF
TRBJ1-5 NA TRBD1 15 TRBV5-6 TGTGCCAGCAGCTTCGGGGCAGGGGGGAATCAGCCCCAGCATTTT CASSFGAGGNQPQHF
TRBJ1-1 once NA 15 TRBV7-2 TGTGCCAGCAGCCCCCCGGGGGGGAGGGCGCTTGAAGCTTTCTTT CASSPPGGRALEAFF
TRBJ2-7 NA TRBD2 14 TRBV7-9 TGTGCCAGCAGCCCAAGCGGGGGCCCCTACGAGCAGTACTTC CASSPSGGPYEQYF
TRBJ1-5 NA NA 15 TRBV6-6 TGTGCCAGCAGTTACGCGGGGGCGAGGAATCAGCCCCAGCATTTT CASSYAGARNQPQHF
TRBJ1-2 NA NA 11 TRBV2 TGTGCCAGCAGTGTTGGAGATGGCTACACCTTC CASSVGDGYTF
TRBJ2-1 NA TRBD1 16 TRBV4-1 TGCGCCAGCAGCCAAGATGGGACAGGACGCTACAATGAGCAGTTCTTC CASSQDGTGRYNEQFF
TRBJ2-1 NA NA 13 TRBV7-2 TGTGCCAGCAGCTTAGAAGCAAGCAATGAGCAGTTCTTC CASSLEASNEQFF
TRBJ1-2 NA TRBD1 15 TRBV10-3 TGTGCCATCAGTGAGTCGACAGGGGGCGCTTATGGCTACACCTTC CAISESTGGAYGYTF
TRBJ2-2 NA NA 14 TRBV11-2 TGTGCCAGCAGATTACTCTGGAACACCGGGGAGCTGTTTTTT CASRLLWNTGELFF
TRBJ1-3 once NA 14 TRBV7-9 TGTGCCAGCAGCCCCTGGCGGGGAGAAAACACCATATATTTT CASSPWRGENTIYF
TRBJ1-4 NA TRBD1 16 TRBV12-5 TGTGCTAGTGGTTTCAATAAGGGGACAGGGCTTGAAAAACTGTTTTTT CASGFNKGTGLEKLFF
TRBJ1-4 NA TRBD1 16 TRBV7-9 TGTGCCAGCAGCGCGCGGACAGGGGGCGCGAATGAAAAACTGTTTTTT CASSARTGGANEKLFF
TRBJ1-1 NA NA 14 TRBV19 TGTGCCAGTAGTATGGGGGAGGTGAACACTGAAGCTTTCTTT CASSMGEVNTEAFF
TRBJ1-3 NA NA 14 TRBV27 TGTGCCAGCAGGGGGCAGCTCTCTGGAAACACCATATATTTT CASRGQLSGNTIYF
TRBJ2-5 NA TRBD2 15 TRBV18 TGTGCCAGCTCACCGCAACTAGCGGGCCAAGAGACCCAGTACTTC CASSPQLAGQETQYF
TRBJ2-1 NA TRBD2 15 TRBV7-2 TGTGCCAGCAGCGATCCTAGCGGGGGGGCCGATGAGCAGTTCTTC CASSDPSGGADEQFF
TRBJ1-1 NA NA 16 TRBV7-9 TGTGCCAGCAGCTCCAAGACCTTAGGGAGGGACACTGAAGCTTTCTTT CASSSKTLGRDTEAFF
TRBJ1-1 NA TRBD1 14 TRBV19 TGTGCCAGTAGTATTAGGGGGCTAAACACTGAAGCTTTCTTT CASSIRGLNTEAFF
TRBJ2-1 NA TRBD2 16 TRBV5-1 TGCGCCAGCAGCTTGGGGCTAGCGGGGGGGTACAATGAGCAGTTCTTC CASSLGLAGGYNEQFF
TRBJ1-1 NA TRBD1 12 TRBV29-1 TGCAGCGGGGGACAGGGTAACACTGAAGCTTTCTTT CSGGQGNTEAFF
TRBJ2-1 NA NA 14 TRBV11-3 TGTGCCAGCAGCTTAGGGGGGGACGGCAATGAGCAGTTCTTC CASSLGGDGNEQFF
TRBJ2-5 NA TRBD1 15 TRBV5-1 TGCGCCAGCAGCTTAGTACAGGGGCGTCAAGAGACCCAGTACTTC CASSLVQGRQETQYF
TRBJ1-5 NA TRBD1 14 TRBV27 TGTGCCAGCAGCCTGACAGGGGGCAATCAGCCCCAGCATTTT CASSLTGGNQPQHF
TRBJ1-1 NA TRBD1 15 TRBV7-8 TGTGCCAGCAGCCGAAGACAGGGGGCGAGCACTGAAGCTTTCTTT CASSRRQGASTEAFF
TRBJ1-6 NA NA 15 TRBV5-4 TGTGCCAGCAGCTTGGGCGCAGGAGGAGAGTCACCCCTCCACTTT CASSLGAGGESPLHF
TRBJ2-7 NA TRBD1 14 TRBV7-6 TGTGCCAGCAGCCTGGGACAGGGAGGAAACGAGCAGTACTTC CASSLGQGGNEQYF
TRBJ2-2 NA NA 13 TRBV19 TGTGCCAGTAGGGGCAGGCTCGCCGGGGAGCTGTTTTTT CASRGRLAGELFF
TRBJ2-7 NA TRBD1 15 TRBV4-1 TGCGCCAGCAGACTGAGACAGGGGGCAATCTACGAGCAGTACTTC CASRLRQGAIYEQYF
TRBJ2-7 NA TRBD2 14 TRBV5-1 TGCGCCAGCAGCTTAGGTAGCGGGGTAAACGAGCAGTACTTC CASSLGSGVNEQYF
TRBJ1-4 once TRBD1 14 TRBV28 TGTGCCAGCAGTTTATTGGGACAGGACGAAAAACTGTTTTTT CASSLLGQDEKLFF